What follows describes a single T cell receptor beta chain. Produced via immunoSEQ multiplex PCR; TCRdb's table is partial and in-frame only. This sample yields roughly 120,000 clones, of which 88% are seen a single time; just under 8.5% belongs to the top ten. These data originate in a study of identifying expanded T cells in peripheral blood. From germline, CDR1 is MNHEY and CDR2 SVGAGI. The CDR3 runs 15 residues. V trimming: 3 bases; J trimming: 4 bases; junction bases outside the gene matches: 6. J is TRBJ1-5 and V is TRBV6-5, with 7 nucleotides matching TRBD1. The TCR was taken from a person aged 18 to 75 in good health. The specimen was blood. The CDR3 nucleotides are TGTGCCAGCAGTTATACAGGGGAATGGAATCAGCCCCAGCATTTT. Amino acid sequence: CASSYTGEWNQPQHF.